The 20 T cell receptor beta chains listed next were all sequenced from one sample in a study of OX40 agonist ivuxolimab in advanced cancers. Sequenced by immunoSEQ multiplex PCR; TCRdb stores in-frame clones only, minus some. The sample records 65,000 to 90,000 clones, more than 85% being singletons. Material: CD4+ or CD8+ T cells sorted from blood, obtained in a trial of the OX40 agonist ivuxolimab. The receptors were gathered from an adult with an advanced solid tumor such as melanoma, head and neck, liver or kidney cancer.

The chain recombines TRBV11-1 with TRBJ2-5; D unclear. The DNA end is a closer match to TRBJ2-7, so the J assignment may be wrong. The CDR3 is 13 amino acids. CDR1 SGHAT and CDR2 FQDESV come from the germline V gene (reference sequence). The CDR3 bases are TGTGCCAGCAGCTTTGGGTTGGGCTACGAGCAGTACTTC. It specifies CASSFGLGYEQYF.

This chain links TRBV19 with TRBJ1-1, with D possibly TRBD1 on 5 matching bases. Trimming stripped 3 bases from V and 3 bases from J, with 11 bases between. The germline V gene encodes CDR1 LNHDA and CDR2 SQIVND (reference sequence). This CDR3 spans 14 amino acids. CDR3 nucleotides: TGTGCCAGTAGTATTCAGGGTAGTCACACTGAAGCTTTCTTT. It specifies CASSIQGSHTEAFF.

This clone was observed once. This chain links TRBV19 with TRBJ2-7, with D hard to call. V was trimmed by 5 bases and J by 4 bases, leaving 15 bases between them. In germline, CDR1 is LNHDA, CDR2 SQIVND (reference sequence). The CDR3 is made up of 14 amino acids. For the CDR3, the DNA is TGTGCCAGTAGTCCGGGCCCTCTCAGATACGAGCAGTACTTC. This gives the protein CASSPGPLRYEQYF.

The chain is built from TRBV7-2 and TRBJ1-2; D possibly corresponds to TRBD1 (5 bases). Germline V gives CDR1 SGHTA, CDR2 FQGNSA. The CDR3 sequence is 15 residues long. Trimming took 3 bases from V and 4 from J, leaving 15 bases between them. The CDR3 DNA is TGTGCCAGCAGCTTTCAAAGCAGGGAGAGCTATGGCTACACCTTC. Translation: CASSFQSRESYGYTF.

The chain combines TRBV7-6 with TRBJ2-1, with 8 nucleotides matching TRBD2. This CDR3 spans 16 amino acids. In germline, CDR1 is SGHVS, CDR2 FNYEAQ. Unmatched junction bases numbered 9, after V lost 3 bases and J lost 5 bases. This CDR3 reads CASSFQGSGVHNEQFF. The DNA for the CDR3 is TGTGCCAGCAGCTTCCAGGGTAGCGGGGTGCACAATGAGCAGTTCTTC.

V and J are TRBV9 and TRBJ2-1; no clear D gene. This CDR3 contains 13 residues. V was pared by 0 bases and J by 5 bases, with 6 bases between. Germline assignment: CDR1 SGDLS and CDR2 YYNGEE. CDR3 bases: TGTGCCAGCAGCGTAGAACAGAACAATGAGCAGTTCTTC. Its translation is CASSVEQNNEQFF. Based on the CDR3 plus reference TRBV9 and TRBJ2-1, the full variable domain is DSGVTQTPKHLITATGQRVTLRCSPRSGDLSVYWYQQSLDQGLQFLIQYYNGEERAKGNILERFSAQQFPDLHSELNLSSLELGDSALYFCASSVEQNNEQFFGPGTRLTVL.

The genes are TRBV5-1 and TRBJ2-3; D is ambiguous. The germline V and J ends were trimmed by 0 bases and 7 bases, with 6 bases remaining between them. Germline CDR1 and CDR2: SGHRS and YFSETQ. The CDR3 is 12 amino acids. CDR3 coding DNA: TGCGCCAGCAGCTTGGAAGATAATACGCAGTATTTT. It encodes CASSLEDNTQYF.

The chain links TRBV5-8 to TRBJ2-7; 11 bases agree with TRBD1. Germline V gene data show CDR1 as SGHTS and CDR2 as YDEGEE. This CDR3 has 16 residues. With 2 bases clipped from V and 7 bases from J, the junction kept 11 bases outside the gene matches. The CDR3: CASSFLWPGQGGEQYF. For the CDR3, the DNA is TGTGCCAGCAGCTTTCTCTGGCCGGGACAGGGGGGGGAGCAGTACTTC. The entire variable domain, with the rest obtained from reference TRBV5-8 and TRBJ2-7, is as follows: EAGVTQSPTHLIKTRGQQATLRCSPISGHTSVYWYQQALGLGLQFLLWYDEGEERNRGNFPPRFSGRQFPNYSSELNVNALELEDSALYLCASSFLWPGQGGEQYFGPGTRLTVT.

The rearrangement links TRBV27 to TRBJ1-1; no reliable D call. The germline V gene encodes CDR1 MNHEY and CDR2 SMNVEV (reference sequence). This CDR3 spans 15 amino acids. The V and J ends lost 0 bases and 2 bases respectively, with 10 bases between them. This CDR3 reads CASSLSRAGNTEAFF. CDR3 DNA: TGTGCCAGCAGTTTATCCCGGGCGGGAAACACTGAAGCTTTCTTT.

The chain links TRBV4-1 to TRBJ1-1; TRBD1 might be the D (5 bases). The germline gives CDR1 MGHRA, CDR2 YSYEKL. The CDR3 runs 15 residues. V lost 0 bases and J 5 bases, leaving 13 bases between the germline ends. DNA of the CDR3: TGCGCCAGCAGCCAAGATCAGGAGGGGAGGACTGAAGCTTTCTTT. Translation gives CASSQDQEGRTEAFF.

The V call is TRBV13, the J call TRBJ2-7; the D is unclear. The CDR3 sequence is 14 residues long. The V end lost 0 bases, the J end lost 0 bases, and 6 bases lay between the germline ends. Germline CDR1 PRHDT, CDR2 FYEKMQ (reference sequence). CDR3 in DNA: TGTGCCAGCAGCTTAGGGACAAACTCCTACGAGCAGTACTTC. Amino acid sequence: CASSLGTNSYEQYF.

This sequence joins TRBV7-9 and TRBJ2-7, with TRBD1 as a possible D gene (6 bases). CDR3 length: 13 residues. CDR1 is SEHNR, CDR2 FQNEAQ, per germline (reference sequence). The V gene lost 8 bases and the J gene lost 1 base, with 12 bases spanning the gap. The chain's CDR3 is CASLNGQSYEQYF. The CDR3 coding sequence is TGTGCCAGCCTAAACGGACAGTCCTACGAGCAGTACTTC.

The chain uses TRBV7-6 and TRBJ2-1; 7 bases align to TRBD2. This CDR3 spans 17 amino acids. J was trimmed by 1 base and V by 3 bases; bases with no gene match: 9. Germline loops: CDR1 SGHVS, CDR2 FNYEAQ. In DNA form, the CDR3 reads TGTGCCAGCAGCTTTTATCCGGGGGGTGGTTCCTACAATGAGCAGTTCTTC. This encodes CASSFYPGGGSYNEQFF. The full variable domain, in which reference TRBV7-6 and TRBJ2-1 provide the parts outside the CDR3, is GAGVSQSPRYKVTKRGQDVALRCDPISGHVSLYWYRQALGQGPEFLTYFNYEAQQDKSGLPNDRFSAERPEGSISTLTIQRTEQRDSAMYRCASSFYPGGGSYNEQFFGPGTRLTVL.

The chain is built from TRBV9 and TRBJ2-7; 7 bases agree with TRBD1. Germline V gene data show CDR1 as SGDLS and CDR2 as YYNGEE. This CDR3 has 16 amino acids. The J segment lost 7 bases and the V segment lost 2 bases, leaving 15 bases of the junction unmatched. The CDR3 DNA is TGTGCCAGCAGCGTCCTACCCGACAGGGCTGTTGGGGAGCAGTACTTC. Protein sequence: CASSVLPDRAVGEQYF.

V and J are TRBV6-5 and TRBJ2-5; perhaps D is TRBD1 or TRBD2 (5 bases each). The length of the CDR3 is 14 residues. The V gene lost 2 bases and the J gene lost 7 bases, with 14 bases spanning the gap. Germline V gene lookup returns CDR1 MNHEY and CDR2 SVGAGI. The CDR3 sequence: CASSYIGTHGTQYF. CDR3 in DNA: TGTGCCAGCAGTTACATTGGGACCCACGGGACCCAGTACTTC.

Here the CDR3 reads CASSVDFGQFNYGYTF. CDR3 DNA sequence: TGTGCCAGCAGCGTAGATTTCGGACAGTTTAACTATGGCTACACCTTC. V usage is TRBV9 and J usage is TRBJ1-2; a possible D gene is TRBD1 (6 bases). Trimming took off 0 bases at V and 1 base at J, with 13 bases between the two ends. This CDR3 has 16 amino acids. Per the germline V gene, CDR1 is SGDLS and CDR2 is YYNGEE.

The chain has TRBV6-5 and TRBJ1-1; 7 nucleotides line up with TRBD1. CDR1 MNHEY and CDR2 SVGAGI come from the germline V gene. J was trimmed by 5 bases and V by 6 bases; bases with no gene match: 9. This CDR3 has 14 residues. CDR3 sequence: CASSPARGGTEAFF. The CDR3 region has the DNA TGTGCCAGCAGCCCAGCCAGGGGGGGAACTGAAGCTTTCTTT.

The chain recombines TRBV11-2 with TRBJ2-3; a possible D gene is TRBD1 (6 bases). The germline CDR1 and CDR2 sequences are SGHAT and FQNNGV. V lost 5 bases, J lost 4 bases, and 16 bases lay in between. The CDR3 contains 15 residues. CDR3 loop: CASSAGASSADTQYF. Written as DNA, the CDR3 is TGTGCCAGCAGCGCAGGGGCGAGTTCAGCAGATACGCAGTATTTT. The full variable domain, its missing parts supplied by reference TRBV11-2 and TRBJ2-3, is EAGVAQSPRYKIIEKRQSVAFWCNPISGHATLYWYQQILGQGPKLLIQFQNNGVVDDSQLPKDRFSAERLKGVDSTLKIQPAKLEDSAVYLCASSAGASSADTQYFGPGTRLTVL.

The J gene is TRBJ1-4, the V gene TRBV6-1; no clear D. V lost 6 bases, J lost 5 bases, and 1 base lay in between. This CDR3 has 10 residues. Germline values: CDR1 MNHNS, CDR2 SASEGT. The CDR3 DNA reads TGTGCCAGCAGCAATGAAAAACTGTTTTTT. Amino acids: CASSNEKLFF.

The gene calls are TRBV9 and TRBJ1-3; 11 bases match TRBD1. Germline CDR1 reads SGDLS; CDR2 reads YYNGEE. The CDR3 has 17 amino acids. After removal of 0 bases from V and 4 bases from J, the junction contained 6 bases not matched to a gene. The CDR3 DNA reads TGTGCCAGCAGCGTAGGTGGGACAGGGGGACCCGGAAACACCATATATTTT. It translates to CASSVGGTGGPGNTIYF.